This T cell receptor (beta chain) was recorded in a study of cytomegalovirus exposure and HLA in healthy donors. Study in general: Among the roughly 370 genotyped donors, approximately 82% were placed in the Caucasian-associated ancestry cluster. Study observations and caveats: Productive rates of about 90% or about 30% were seen for most TCR beta V segments in an earlier analysis. Sequencing artifact likely explains a cluster of highly shared sequence variants. TCR beta sequences reportedly predicted most subjects' HLA-A and HLA-B alleles accurately.

From germline, CDR1 is SGHVS and CDR2 FQNEAQ. The CDR3 is 13 amino acids. The V and J ends lost 5 bases and 7 bases, in that order; junction bases with no gene match: 3. As regards this clone: As yet, its antigen is unknown.

With 60 Vbeta and 13 Jbeta primers, the PCR was carried out. Assay: immunoSEQ multiplex PCR; the TCRdb copy retains only in-frame clones and omits some. The sample includes under 200,000 clones, 70% to 90% of them seen just once. V is TRBV7-8 and J is TRBJ2-1; 9 bases fit TRBD1. Sequencing was done on a sample of PBMCs. The source of this sequence is a young man in good health and CMV-seropositive. This chain's CDR3 is CASSRDRGNEQFF. The CDR3 bases are TGTGCCAGCAGCAGAGACAGGGGGAATGAGCAGTTCTTC.